Sequencing of this TCR beta chain was carried out in a study of OX40 agonist ivuxolimab in advanced cancers. Across the whole study: Partial responses were recorded for three patients, including one with hepatocellular carcinoma and two with cutaneous melanoma.

The V end was cut by 4 bases, the J end by 4 bases, with 11 bases between. This CDR3 is 12 amino acids long. Germline V CDR1 and CDR2: SQVTM, ANQGSEA. The method was immunoSEQ multiplex PCR; TCRdb's version includes in-frame clones alone and lacks a portion of them. The sample carries approximately 82,000 clones, 70% to 90% recorded once. Sequenced material: CD4+ or CD8+ T cells sorted from blood, taken in a trial of the OX40 agonist ivuxolimab. The genes are TRBV29-1 and TRBJ2-7, with a possible D match to TRBD2 (7 bases). The source is an adult with an advanced solid tumor such as melanoma, head and neck, liver or kidney cancer. The CDR3 sequence: CSVVRGGYEQYF. CDR3 coding DNA: TGCAGCGTTGTGAGGGGGGGGTACGAGCAGTACTTC.